The entry below describes one T cell receptor beta chain. Antigen specificity is unknown. Trimming removed 8 bases at V and 1 base at J, with 11 bases between. Germline V gene sequence: CDR1 SNHLY, CDR2 FYNNEI. This CDR3 has 13 amino acids. This specimen comes from a study of T cells after posttransplantation cyclophosphamide. The data were produced by immunoSEQ multiplex PCR, yet TCRdb's version contains in-frame clones alone and is incomplete. The table shows roughly 24,000 clones, with approximately 88% occurring only once. Sampled 1 year posttransplant, controls received myeloablative marrow transplants, methotrexate and a calcineurin inhibitor. The study's findings and limits: Later blood repertoires were often dominated by clones from the donor CD8+ memory compartment. TRB clonality was highly associated with recipient CMV seropositivity and reactivation. TRB overlap between skin or GI tissue T cells and blood was limited.

The receptor was isolated from a female patient between 50 and 60 years old who received an allogeneic stem cell transplant from an unrelated donor, was CMV-positive, and had chronic GVHD only. The T cells may partly be graft donor cells. The rearrangement links TRBV2 to TRBJ2-5, with D maybe TRBD1 (5 bases). The material sequenced was PBMCs, taken after an allogeneic stem cell transplant with a calcineurin inhibitor and methotrexate. DNA of the CDR3: TGTGCCAGCGCAGGGTCCCGCCAAGAGACCCAGTACTTC. The encoded protein is CASAGSRQETQYF.